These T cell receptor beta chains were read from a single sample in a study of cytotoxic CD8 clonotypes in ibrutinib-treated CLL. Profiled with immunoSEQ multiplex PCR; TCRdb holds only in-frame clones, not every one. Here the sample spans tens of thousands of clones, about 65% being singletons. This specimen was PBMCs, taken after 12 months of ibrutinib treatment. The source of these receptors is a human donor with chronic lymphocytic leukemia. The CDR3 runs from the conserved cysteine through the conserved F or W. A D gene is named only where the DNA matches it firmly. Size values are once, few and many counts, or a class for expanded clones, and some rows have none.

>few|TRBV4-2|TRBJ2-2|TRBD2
TGTGCCAGCACCCCTAGCGGGAGGGCCGAGAGCGGGGAGCTGTTTTTT
CASTPSGRAESGELFF
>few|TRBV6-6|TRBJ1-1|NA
TGTGCCAGCAGTCCCTCGGAGACAGCTGAAGCTTTCTTT
CASSPSETAEAFF
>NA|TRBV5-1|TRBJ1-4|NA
TGCGCCAGCAGCTTGCGGGACGGTGATGAAAAACTGTTTTTT
CASSLRDGDEKLFF
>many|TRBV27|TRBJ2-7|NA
TGTGCCAGCAGTGGGCTAGCGAGCTACGAGCAGTACTTC
CASSGLASYEQYF
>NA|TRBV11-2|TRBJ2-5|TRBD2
TGTGCCAGCAGCTTGGATGGAGCGGGAGGTCGAGAGACCCAGTACTTC
CASSLDGAGGRETQYF
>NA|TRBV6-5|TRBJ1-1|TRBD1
TGTGCCAGCACCGGGGGACAGGGCATCGAAGCTTTCTTT
CASTGGQGIEAFF
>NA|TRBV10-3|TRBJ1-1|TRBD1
TGTGCCATCAGGGAGCGGACAGGGGCAATGAACACTGAAGCTTTCTTT
CAIRERTGAMNTEAFF
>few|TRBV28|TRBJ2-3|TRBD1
TGTGCCAGCAGTTTAGCCGGGACAGCCACAGATACGCAGTATTTT
CASSLAGTATDTQYF
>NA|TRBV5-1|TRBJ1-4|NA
TGCGCCAGCAGGGCAATCGGGGAAAAACTGTTTTTT
CASRAIGEKLFF
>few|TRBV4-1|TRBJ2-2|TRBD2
TGCGCCAGCAGCCCTCTTGAGGGAGGGCCGGCCGGGGAGCTGTTTTTT
CASSPLEGGPAGELFF
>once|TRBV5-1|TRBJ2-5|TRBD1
TGCGCCAGCAGCTCCCTGACAGGGGGCGGAGAGACCCAGTACTTC
CASSSLTGGGETQYF
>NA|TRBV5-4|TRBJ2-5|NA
TGTGCCAGCAGCCGGGACATGGGAGAGACCCAGTACTTC
CASSRDMGETQYF
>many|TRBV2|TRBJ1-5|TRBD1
TGTGCCAGCAGCCCCGACAGGGACAATCAGCCCCAGCATTTT
CASSPDRDNQPQHF
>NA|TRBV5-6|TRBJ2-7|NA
TGTGCCAGCAGCTTGCGCGGAGGGTCGATAGCCCACGAGCAGTACTTC
CASSLRGGSIAHEQYF
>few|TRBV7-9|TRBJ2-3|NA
TGTGCCAGCAGCGCCCTGGAGGATACGCAGTATTTT
CASSALEDTQYF
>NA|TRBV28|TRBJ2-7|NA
TGTGCCAGCAACCCCGGGGGAGCCTCCTACGAGCAGTACTTC
CASNPGGASYEQYF
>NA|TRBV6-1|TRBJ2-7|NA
TGTGCCAGCAGCATTGGGACCCATTCCGAGCAGTACTTC
CASSIGTHSEQYF
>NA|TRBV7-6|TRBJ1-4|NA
TGTGCCAGCAGCTTAGTAGGAGGGGGAGTAACTAATGAAAAACTGTTTTTT
CASSLVGGGVTNEKLFF
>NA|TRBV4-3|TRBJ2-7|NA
TGCGCCAGCAGCCAAGATGCAGGGGCAGAGCAGTACTTC
CASSQDAGAEQYF
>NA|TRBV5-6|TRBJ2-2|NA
TGTGCCAGCAGCTTTTATCTCGGCGGGGAGCTGTTTTTT
CASSFYLGGELFF
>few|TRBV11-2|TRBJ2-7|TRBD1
TGTGCCAGCAGATCAGACAGGGGAGGCTACGAGCAGTACTTC
CASRSDRGGYEQYF
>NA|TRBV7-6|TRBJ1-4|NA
TGTGCCAGCAGCATCCAGGGGTCTGAAAAACTGTTTTTT
CASSIQGSEKLFF
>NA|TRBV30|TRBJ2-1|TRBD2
TGTGCCTGGAGTCCAGTCACAGCGGGAGGCAACAATGAGCAGTTCTTC
CAWSPVTAGGNNEQFF
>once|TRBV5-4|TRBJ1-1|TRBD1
TGTGCCAGCAGCCCGGACCCACAGGGGGCGCTTTATTCCACTGAAGCTTTCTTT
CASSPDPQGALYSTEAFF
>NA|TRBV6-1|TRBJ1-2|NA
TGTGCCAGCAGTGAAGCGCCACCAGGTGTACCCCCTAATCGTAACTATGGCTACACCTTC
CASSEAPPGVPPNRNYGYTF
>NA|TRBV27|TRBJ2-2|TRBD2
TGTGCCAGCTCTACCCCGGGAGGCGCGAACACCGGGGAGCTGTTTTTT
CASSTPGGANTGELFF
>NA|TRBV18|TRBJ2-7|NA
TGTGCCAGCTCACCAGACTCAGGAGGGGGCGAGCAGTACTTC
CASSPDSGGGEQYF
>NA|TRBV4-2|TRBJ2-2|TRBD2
TGTGCCAGCAGCCAAGGTCTAGCGGCAAACACCGGGGAGCTGTTTTTT
CASSQGLAANTGELFF
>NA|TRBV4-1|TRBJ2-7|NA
TGCGCCAGCAGCCAAGATGGGGTCCTCTCCTACGAGCAGTACTTC
CASSQDGVLSYEQYF
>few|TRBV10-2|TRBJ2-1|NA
TGCGCCAGCATGAGGTCTTTTATCTACAATGAGCAGTTCTTC
CASMRSFIYNEQFF
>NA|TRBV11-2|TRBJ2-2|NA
TGTGCCAGCACCTTAGTGGGATCCGGGGAGCTGTTTTTT
CASTLVGSGELFF
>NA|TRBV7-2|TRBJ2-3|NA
TGTGCCAGCAGCCAGGCAGTGACAGATACGCAGTATTTT
CASSQAVTDTQYF
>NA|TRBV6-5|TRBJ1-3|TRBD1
TGTGCCAGCAGTCCCGACAGGGCGGTGAGAAACACCATATATTTT
CASSPDRAVRNTIYF
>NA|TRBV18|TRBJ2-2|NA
TGTGCCAGCTCACCATATAATGGGATGAGCACCGGGGAGCTGTTTTTT
CASSPYNGMSTGELFF
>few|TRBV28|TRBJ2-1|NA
TGTGCCAGCAGTCCAGAGTTAGGGCGGAATGAGCAGTTCTTC
CASSPELGRNEQFF